Here is one TCR beta chain with its context. V shed 0 bases and J 9 bases; nucleotides not matched to a gene: 8. There are 15 residues in the CDR3. Germline V lookup: CDR1 SGHNT, CDR2 YYREEE (reference sequence). This record belongs to a study of PD-L1 blockade in urothelial cancer. Study-level background: Researchers found blood samples held a median of roughly 140,000 T cells.

Synthetic TCR analog templates were added to each PCR reaction. Sequencing was performed with immunoSEQ multiplex PCR; in TCRdb, only in-frame clones are kept and a portion is missing. Of 80,000 to 100,000 clones listed, roughly 82% are singletons. This TCR was sampled from a man between 65 and 85 years old with urothelial cancer. The chain employs TRBV5-4 and TRBJ2-1; 8 nucleotides match TRBD2. The sequencing used PBMCs, collected around atezolizumab (anti-PD-L1) treatment. This CDR3 is CASSLDRGGRGEQFF. In nucleotides, the CDR3 is TGTGCCAGCAGCTTGGACCGGGGGGGCCGTGGTGAGCAGTTCTTC.